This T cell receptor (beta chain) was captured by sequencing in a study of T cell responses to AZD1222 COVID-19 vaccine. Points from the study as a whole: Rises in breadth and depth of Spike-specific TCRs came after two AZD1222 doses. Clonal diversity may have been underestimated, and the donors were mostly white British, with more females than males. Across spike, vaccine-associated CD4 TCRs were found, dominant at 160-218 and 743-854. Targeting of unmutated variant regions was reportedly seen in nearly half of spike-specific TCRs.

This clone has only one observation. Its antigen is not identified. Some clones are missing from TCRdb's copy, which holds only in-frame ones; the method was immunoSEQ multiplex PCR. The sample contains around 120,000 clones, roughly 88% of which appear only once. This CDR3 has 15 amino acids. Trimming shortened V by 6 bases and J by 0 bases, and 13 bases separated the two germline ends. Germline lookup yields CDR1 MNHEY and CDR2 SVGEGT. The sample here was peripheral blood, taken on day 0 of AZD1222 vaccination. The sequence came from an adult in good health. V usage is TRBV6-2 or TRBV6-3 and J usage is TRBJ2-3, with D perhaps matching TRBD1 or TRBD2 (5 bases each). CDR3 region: CASSPVGDSTDTQYF. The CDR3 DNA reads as TGTGCCAGCAGCCCCGTGGGGGATAGCACAGATACGCAGTATTTT.